This T cell receptor (beta chain) came from a study of long-term antiretroviral therapy in people with HIV. Note on this clone: Antigen specificity is unknown.

Germline CDR1 and CDR2: SGHAT and FQNNGV. The length of the CDR3 is 14 residues. The V gene lost 4 bases and the J gene lost 7 bases, with 13 bases spanning the gap. Researchers report immunoSEQ v3.0 was run at survey level. Profiled with immunoSEQ multiplex PCR; TCRdb holds only in-frame clones, not every one. This table has around 30,000 clones, roughly 96% appearing once. Study-wide results and limits: Increased diversity was seen after ART, yet it remained lower than in transplant donor controls. Against controls, HIV repertoires showed narrower ranges of CDR3 length. Blood sampling spanned 2004 to 2017, possibly under older ART regimens.

The source material was unsorted PBMCs, sampled 5.3 years after starting antiretroviral therapy. The origin of this receptor is a man aged 25 to 40 with HIV. The chain couples TRBV11-2 to TRBJ1-4; D might be TRBD1 (5 bases). CDR3 loop: CASSSGGEGEKLFF. Here the CDR3 DNA reads TGTGCCAGCAGCTCGGGGGGGGAGGGTGAAAAACTGTTTTTT.